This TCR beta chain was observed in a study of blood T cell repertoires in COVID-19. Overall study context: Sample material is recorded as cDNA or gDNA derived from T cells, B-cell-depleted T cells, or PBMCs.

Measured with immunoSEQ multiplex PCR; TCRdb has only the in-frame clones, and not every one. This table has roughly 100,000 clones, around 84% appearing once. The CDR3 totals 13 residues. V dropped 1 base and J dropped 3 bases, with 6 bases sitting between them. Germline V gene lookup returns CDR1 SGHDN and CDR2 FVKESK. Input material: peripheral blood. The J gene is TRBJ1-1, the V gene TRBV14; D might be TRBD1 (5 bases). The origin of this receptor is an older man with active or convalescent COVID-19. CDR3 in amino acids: CASSQVRDTEAFF. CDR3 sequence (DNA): TGTGCCAGCAGCCAAGTCAGGGACACTGAAGCTTTCTTT.